The clone carrying this T cell receptor (beta chain) was recorded many times. PBMCs were sourced from about 10 ml fresh peripheral blood. The data stem from a study of T cells in Graves' hyperthyroidism and ophthalmopathy. Amplified regions were TCR beta CDR3 sequences from RNA transcripts. The TCR CDR3 first-round RT-PCR relied on the HTBI primer set. MiXCR, run by TCRdb on the multiplex PCR reads, gives a single entry per CDR3 protein. There are hundreds of thousands of distinct CDR3 sequences in the sample; roughly 15% occur only once, and approximately 13% lies in the top ten. Germline-derived CDR1 and CDR2 are GTSNPN and SVGIG (reference sequence). This CDR3 contains 13 residues.

Sequenced material: blood. The J gene is TRBJ2-7, the V gene TRBV30, with D hard to call. This receptor was identified in a woman in her forties or fifties with Graves' ophthalmopathy. The DNA for the CDR3 is TGTGCTTCGACGCGATCTAATAACTTCGAGCAGTACTTC. Residues: CASTRSNNFEQYF.